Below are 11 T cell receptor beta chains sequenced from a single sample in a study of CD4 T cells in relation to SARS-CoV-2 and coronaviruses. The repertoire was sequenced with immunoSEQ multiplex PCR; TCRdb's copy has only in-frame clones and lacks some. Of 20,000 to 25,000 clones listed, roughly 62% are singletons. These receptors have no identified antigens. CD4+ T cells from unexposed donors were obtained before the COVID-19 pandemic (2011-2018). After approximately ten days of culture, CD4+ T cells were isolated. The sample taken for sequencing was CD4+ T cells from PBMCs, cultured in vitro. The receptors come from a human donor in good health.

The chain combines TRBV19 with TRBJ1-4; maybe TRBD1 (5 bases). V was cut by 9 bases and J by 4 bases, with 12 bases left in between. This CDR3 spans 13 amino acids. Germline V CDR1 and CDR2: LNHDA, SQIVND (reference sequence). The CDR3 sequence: CASNPGLNEKLFF. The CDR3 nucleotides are TGTGCCAGCAACCCGGGACTTAATGAAAAACTGTTTTTT. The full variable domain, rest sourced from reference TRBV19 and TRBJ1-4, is DGGITQSPKYLFRKEGQNVTLSCEQNLNHDAMYWYRQDPGQGLRLIYYSQIVNDFQKGDIAEGYSVSREKKESFPLTVTSAQKNPTAFYLCASNPGLNEKLFFGSGTQLSVL.

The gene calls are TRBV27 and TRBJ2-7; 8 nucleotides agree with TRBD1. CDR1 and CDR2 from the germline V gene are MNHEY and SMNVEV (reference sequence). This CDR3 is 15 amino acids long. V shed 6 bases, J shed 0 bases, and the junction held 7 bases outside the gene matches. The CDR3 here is CASRLGTGSSYEQYF. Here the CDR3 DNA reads TGTGCCAGCAGGTTGGGGACAGGAAGCTCCTACGAGCAGTACTTC.

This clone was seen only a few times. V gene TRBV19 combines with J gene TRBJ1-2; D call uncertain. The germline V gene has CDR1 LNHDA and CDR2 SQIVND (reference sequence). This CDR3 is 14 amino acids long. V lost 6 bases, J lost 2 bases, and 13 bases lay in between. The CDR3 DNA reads TGTGCCAGTAGACCCCCGGAGGGAAACTATGGCTACACCTTC. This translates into CASRPPEGNYGYTF. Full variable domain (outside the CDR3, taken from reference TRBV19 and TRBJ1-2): DGGITQSPKYLFRKEGQNVTLSCEQNLNHDAMYWYRQDPGQGLRLIYYSQIVNDFQKGDIAEGYSVSREKKESFPLTVTSAQKNPTAFYLCASRPPEGNYGYTFGSGTRLTVV.

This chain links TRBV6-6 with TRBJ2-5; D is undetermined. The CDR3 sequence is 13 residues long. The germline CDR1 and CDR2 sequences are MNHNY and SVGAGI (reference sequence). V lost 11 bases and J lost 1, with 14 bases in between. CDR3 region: CAVEQTFQETQYF. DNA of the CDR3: TGTGCCGTAGAACAAACGTTCCAAGAGACCCAGTACTTC.

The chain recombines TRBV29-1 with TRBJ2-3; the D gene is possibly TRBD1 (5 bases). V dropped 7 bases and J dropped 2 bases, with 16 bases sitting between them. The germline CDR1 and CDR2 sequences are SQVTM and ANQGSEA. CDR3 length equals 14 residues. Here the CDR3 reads CSAYVTVTTDTQYF. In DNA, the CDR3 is TGCAGCGCCTACGTGACAGTTACCACAGATACGCAGTATTTT.

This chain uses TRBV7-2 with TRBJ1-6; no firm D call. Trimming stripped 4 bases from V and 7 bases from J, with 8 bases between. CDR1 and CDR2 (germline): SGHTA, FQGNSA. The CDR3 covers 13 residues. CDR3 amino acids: CASSSRGNSPLHF. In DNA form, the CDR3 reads TGTGCCAGCAGCTCACGGGGAAATTCACCCCTCCACTTT.

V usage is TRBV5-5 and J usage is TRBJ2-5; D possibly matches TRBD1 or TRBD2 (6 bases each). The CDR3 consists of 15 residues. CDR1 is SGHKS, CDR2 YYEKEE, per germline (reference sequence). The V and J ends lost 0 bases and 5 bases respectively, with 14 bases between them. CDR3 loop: CASSLDPGAEETQYF. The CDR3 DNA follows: TGTGCCAGCAGCTTGGATCCGGGGGCTGAGGAGACCCAGTACTTC.

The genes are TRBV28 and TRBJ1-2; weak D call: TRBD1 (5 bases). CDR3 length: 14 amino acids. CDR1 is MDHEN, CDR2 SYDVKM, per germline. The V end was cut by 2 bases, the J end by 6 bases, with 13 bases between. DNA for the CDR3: TGTGCCAGCAGTTTACCAGGGAGGGGAAATGGCTACACCTTC. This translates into CASSLPGRGNGYTF.

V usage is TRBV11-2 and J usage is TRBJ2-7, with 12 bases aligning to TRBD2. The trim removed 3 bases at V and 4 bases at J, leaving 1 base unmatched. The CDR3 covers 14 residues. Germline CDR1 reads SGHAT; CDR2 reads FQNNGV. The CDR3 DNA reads TGTGCCAGCAGCTTGACTAGCGGGAGTTACGAGCAGTACTTC. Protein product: CASSLTSGSYEQYF.

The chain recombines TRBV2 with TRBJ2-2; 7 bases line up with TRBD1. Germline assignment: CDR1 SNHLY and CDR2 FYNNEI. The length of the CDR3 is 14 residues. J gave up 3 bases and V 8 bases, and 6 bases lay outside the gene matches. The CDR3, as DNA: TGTGCCAGCTCAACAGGGGCGGACACCGGGGAGCTGTTTTTT. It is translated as CASSTGADTGELFF.

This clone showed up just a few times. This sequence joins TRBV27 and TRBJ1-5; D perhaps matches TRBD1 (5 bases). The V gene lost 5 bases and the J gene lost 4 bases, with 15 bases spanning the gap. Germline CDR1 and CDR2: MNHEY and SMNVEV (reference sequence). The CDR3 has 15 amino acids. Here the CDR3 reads CASSTSGRVNQPQHF. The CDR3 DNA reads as TGTGCCAGCAGTACCTCGGGCAGGGTAAATCAGCCCCAGCATTTT.